These 6 T cell receptor beta chains came from one sample sequenced in a study of T cells in Graves' hyperthyroidism and ophthalmopathy. TCR beta CDR3 sequences were amplified from RNA transcripts. The study used the HTBI primer set for a first-round RT-PCR of the TCR CDR3. TCRdb recomputed calls from the multiplex PCR reads with MiXCR, one row per CDR3 protein. The sample yields 500,000 to 750,000 distinct CDR3 sequences, more than 15% seen once. The sample comprised blood. The origin of the receptors is a woman aged 25-40 years with Graves' hyperthyroidism.

The genes are TRBV4-3 and TRBJ1-2; D not certain. Trimming took 1 base from V and 2 from J, leaving 11 bases between them. This CDR3 is 15 amino acids long. Looked up from germline, CDR1 is LGHNA and CDR2 is YSLEER. The CDR3, as DNA: TGCGCCAGCAGCCAAGCCAACATCGGGAACTATGGCTACACCTTC. It is translated as CASSQANIGNYGYTF.

This clonotype was counted between two and nine times. The chain combines TRBV14 with TRBJ2-7; D is uncertain. V lost 1 base, J lost 2 bases, and 3 bases lay in between. Germline CDR1 SGHDN, CDR2 FVKESK. The CDR3 length is 12 residues. The CDR3 loop reads CASSQAPYEQYF. The CDR3 region has the DNA TGTGCCAGCAGCCAAGCCCCCTACGAGCAGTACTTC.

Comment on this clonotype: This may stem from a read error, because a much larger clone lies one nucleotide away. This sequence joins TRBV27 and TRBJ1-1; 7 positions agree with TRBD1. The CDR3 consists of 14 residues. The germline V gene encodes CDR1 MNHEY and CDR2 SMNVEV (reference sequence). Trimming removed 0 bases from V and 10 bases from J; junction bases left unmatched: 8. The CDR3 nucleotides are TGTGCCAGCAGTTTATCGAAAGGGGGCGCGGGAGCTTTCTTT. This codes for CASSLSKGGAGAFF.

In this sample, this clonotype turned up many times. The rearrangement uses TRBV20-1 and TRBJ1-5, with D unclear. Per the germline V gene, CDR1 is DFQATT and CDR2 is SNEGSKA (reference sequence). The V end lost 1 base, the J end lost 2 bases, and 6 bases lay between the germline ends. This CDR3 has 13 amino acids. DNA of the CDR3: TGCAGTGCTAGAGTCGGAGGCAATCAGCCCCAGCATTTT. Protein sequence: CSARVGGNQPQHF.

This clonotype turned up a few times. The rearrangement joins TRBV3-1 to TRBJ2-3; maybe TRBD2 (6 bases). V was cut by 1 base and J by 2 bases, with 13 bases left in between. This CDR3 spans 16 amino acids. The germline V gene encodes CDR1 LGHDT and CDR2 YNNKEL (reference sequence). CDR3 in DNA: TGTGCCAGCAGCCAAGCGGCGGGACTTTCCACAGATACGCAGTATTTT. Translated, it gives CASSQAAGLSTDTQYF.

There are a few counts of this clonotype. V is TRBV27 and J is TRBJ2-2; D is perhaps TRBD1 (6 bases). The CDR3 runs to 16 residues. The V end lost 5 bases, the J end lost 4 bases, and 17 bases lay between the germline ends. The V gene's germline CDR1 is MNHEY and CDR2 SMNVEV (reference sequence). CDR3 sequence (DNA): TGTGCCAGCAGTCCCCGGACAGACTTGGTCACCGGGGAGCTGTTTTTT. Its translation: CASSPRTDLVTGELFF.